This T cell receptor beta chain was profiled in a study of blood T cell repertoires in COVID-19. Produced via immunoSEQ multiplex PCR; TCRdb's table is partial and in-frame only. The sample contains around 130,000 clones, around 79% of which appear only once. Germline CDR1 reads SGDLS; CDR2 reads YYNGEE. The ends were cut back, 4 bases at V and 0 bases at J, with 16 bases in the middle. The CDR3 consists of 16 residues. The source of this sequence is a man older than 75 with acute or convalescent COVID-19. Source material: peripheral blood. The chain employs TRBV9 and TRBJ1-2; D remains ambiguous. The CDR3 loop is CASSSRGGETNYGYTF. CDR3 sequence (DNA): TGTGCCAGCAGCTCCCGGGGAGGAGAAACTAACTATGGCTACACCTTC.